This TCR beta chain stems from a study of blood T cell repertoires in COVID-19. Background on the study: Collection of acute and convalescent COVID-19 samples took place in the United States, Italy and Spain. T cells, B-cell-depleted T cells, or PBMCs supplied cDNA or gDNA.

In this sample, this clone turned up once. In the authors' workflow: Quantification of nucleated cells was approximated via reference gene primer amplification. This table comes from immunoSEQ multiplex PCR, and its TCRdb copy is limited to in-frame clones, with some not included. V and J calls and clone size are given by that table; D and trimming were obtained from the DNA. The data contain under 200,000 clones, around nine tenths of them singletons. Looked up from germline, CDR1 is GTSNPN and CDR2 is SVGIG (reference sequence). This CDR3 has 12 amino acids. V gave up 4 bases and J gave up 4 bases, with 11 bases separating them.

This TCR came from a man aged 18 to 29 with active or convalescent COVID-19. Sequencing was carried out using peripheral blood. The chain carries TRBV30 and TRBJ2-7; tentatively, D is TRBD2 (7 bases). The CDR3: CAWNRGGYEQYF. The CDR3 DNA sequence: TGTGCCTGGAATAGGGGGGGATACGAGCAGTACTTC.